This T cell receptor beta chain emerged from a study of T cell responses to AZD1222 COVID-19 vaccine. Clones were sequenced by immunoSEQ multiplex PCR, and TCRdb holds only the in-frame ones, with some missing. Of around 190,000 clones in the sample, approximately 92% were seen once. A note on this clone: Its antigen is not known.

General study findings and limits: Mostly white British, mostly female donors; authors suggested clonal diversity may be underestimated. Unmutated variant regions are reportedly targeted by nearly half of spike-specific TCRs. Of the AZD1222 recipients, only five to seven were seropositive at baseline.

This CDR3 is built from 14 residues. Germline assignment: CDR1 LNHDA and CDR2 SQIVND (reference sequence). V was pared by 6 bases and J by 3 bases, with 8 bases of the junction left unmatched. The sequencing here drew on peripheral blood, taken on day 0 of AZD1222 vaccination. J is TRBJ2-7 and V is TRBV19, with 7 bases fitting TRBD1. This receptor was obtained from an adult in good health. CDR3 coding DNA: TGTGCCAGTAGGCAGACAGGGAAAGGCTACGAGCAGTACTTC. It yields the protein CASRQTGKGYEQYF. The entire variable domain, with the rest obtained from reference TRBV19 and TRBJ2-7, is as follows: DGGITQSPKYLFRKEGQNVTLSCEQNLNHDAMYWYRQDPGQGLRLIYYSQIVNDFQKGDIAEGYSVSREKKESFPLTVTSAQKNPTAFYLCASRQTGKGYEQYFGPGTRLTVT.